This T cell receptor (beta chain) emerged from a study of blood T cells in healthy people across ages. There are 15 residues in the CDR3. V was pared by 0 bases and J by 2 bases, with 13 bases between. In germline, CDR1 is DFQATT, CDR2 SNEGSKA (reference sequence). Then a second PCR, running roughly 7 to 11 cycles, was carried out with a sample-barcoded 5' primer and a J-beta primer mix. TCRdb re-called the 5' RACE reads with MiXCR, one entry per CDR3 protein. Seen here are about 1.5 million distinct CDR3 sequences, approximately 43% observed once, and the top ten hold around 4%. The sequenced sample was blood. The V call is TRBV20-1, the J call TRBJ1-1, with D possibly being TRBD1 (6 bases). The receptor was derived from a woman younger than 35 in good health. CDR3: CSARDWGTPNTEAFF. The DNA for the CDR3 is TGCAGTGCTAGAGATTGGGGGACACCAAACACTGAAGCTTTCTTT.